This entry lists 17 T cell receptor beta chains sequenced from one sample in a study of a mutant IDH1 vaccine in newly diagnosed glioma. Time point indicated: week 47, end of study. Topical imiquimod was applied with each vaccine dose, which held 300 ug of mutant IDH1 20-mer peptide. Antigens of these TCRs are unknown. Assay used: immunoSEQ multiplex PCR; TCRdb lists only in-frame clones, some missing. The sample has 30,000 or so clones, 84% seen once; the top ten hold around 30%. This specimen was PBMCs, taken from a glioma patient whose treatment included an IDH1 peptide vaccine. All receptors come from a man aged 25-45 years with glioma.

J is TRBJ1-2 and V is TRBV7-2; weak D call: TRBD1 (6 bases). CDR1 and CDR2 (germline): SGHTA, FQGNSA. Trimming shortened V by 5 bases and J by 1 base, and 17 bases separated the two germline ends. The CDR3 is 16 residues long. In DNA, the CDR3 is TGTGCCAGCAGCCTACCCAGGACAGACCTTAACTATGGCTACACCTTC. It codes for CASSLPRTDLNYGYTF.

The chain couples TRBV2 to TRBJ2-7, with TRBD2 matching 10 bases. Germline CDR1 and CDR2: SNHLY and FYNNEI. Trimming took 10 bases from V and 2 from J; bases not matched to a gene: 14. CDR3 length equals 16 residues. In nucleotides, the CDR3 is TGTGCCACCAAGGGGGCTAGCGGGAGCTGGGCCTACGAGCAGTACTTC. This sequence encodes CATKGASGSWAYEQYF.

In its sample, this clone was seen once. This chain joins TRBV5-6 and TRBJ2-5; the D gene could be TRBD1 or TRBD2 (6 bases each). The CDR3 loop spans 15 amino acids. Germline V gene sequence: CDR1 SGHDT, CDR2 YYEEEE. The V end was cut by 0 bases, the J end by 4 bases, with 13 bases between. CDR3: CASSLGAGGRETQYF. CDR3 sequence (DNA): TGTGCCAGCAGCTTGGGGGCTGGGGGGCGAGAGACCCAGTACTTC.

The V and J genes are TRBV4-3 and TRBJ2-5, with D hard to call. CDR3 size: 14 residues. The ends were cut back, 2 bases at V and 4 bases at J, with 11 bases in the middle. Germline V lookup: CDR1 LGHNA, CDR2 YSLEER. The CDR3 DNA is TGCGCCAGCAGCCAACATAGGGTGGCAGAGACCCAGTACTTC. It is translated as CASSQHRVAETQYF.

The chain employs TRBV30 and TRBJ2-5, with 11 bases matching TRBD2. The DNA matches TRBJ2-7 better at its end, which makes the J call doubtful. There are 14 residues in the CDR3. Germline CDR1 reads GTSNPN; CDR2 reads SVGIG (reference sequence). CDR3 DNA: TGTGCCTGGAGCACCGGGACTAGCGGATACGAGCAGTACTTC. Translated: CAWSTGTSGYEQYF.

The rearrangement links TRBV11-2 to TRBJ1-6; the D is unclear. V was pared by 0 bases and J by 3 bases, with 6 bases between. CDR1 is SGHAT, CDR2 FQNNGV, per germline. The CDR3 is made up of 15 amino acids. Here the CDR3 DNA reads TGTGCCAGCAGCTTAGATCAAAACTATAATTCACCCCTCCACTTT. The encoded protein is CASSLDQNYNSPLHF.

V and J are TRBV7-9 and TRBJ2-7, with 8 positions matching TRBD1. The V gene end was trimmed by 6 bases and the J gene end by 6 bases; junction bases not matched to a gene: 10. Germline CDR1 is SEHNR and CDR2 is FQNEAQ (reference sequence). This CDR3 comprises 14 residues. CDR3 DNA sequence: TGTGCCAGCAGTCGAGCGACAGGGGCCTTCGAGCAGTACTTC. Translation gives CASSRATGAFEQYF.

The rearrangement uses TRBV7-9 and TRBJ2-3; D gene ambiguous. CDR3 length equals 16 residues. Germline CDR1 and CDR2: SEHNR and FQNEAQ (reference sequence). V was clipped by 0 bases and J by 1 base, with 11 bases between them. CDR3 DNA sequence: TGTGCCAGCAGCTTAGCGGGTCTTACTGGCACAGATACGCAGTATTTT. Translation: CASSLAGLTGTDTQYF.

The chain links TRBV5-4 to TRBJ2-7, with D possibly TRBD1 on 5 matching bases. The germline V gene has CDR1 SGHNT and CDR2 YYREEE (reference sequence). Trimming removed 0 bases at V and 3 bases at J, with 10 bases between. This CDR3 comprises 14 residues. The CDR3 nucleotides are TGTGCCAGCAGCTTGGGGGGCGCGATCTACGAGCAGTACTTC. Translated: CASSLGGAIYEQYF. The variable domain in full, completed from reference TRBV5-4 and TRBJ2-7, reads ETGVTQSPTHLIKTRGQQVTLRCSSQSGHNTVSWYQQALGQGPQFIFQYYREEENGRGNFPPRFSGLQFPNYSSELNVNALELDDSALYLCASSLGGAIYEQYFGPGTRLTVT.

The chain combines TRBV7-9 with TRBJ2-4, with D hard to call. Germline values: CDR1 SEHNR, CDR2 FQNEAQ (reference sequence). V gave up 5 bases and J gave up 8 bases, with 16 bases separating them. The CDR3 is 14 amino acids. The CDR3 protein is CASSQSSVPHIQYF. The DNA of the CDR3 is TGTGCCAGCAGCCAATCCTCAGTGCCGCACATTCAGTACTTC.

The chain combines TRBV2 with TRBJ2-6, with D uncertain. Germline V lookup: CDR1 SNHLY, CDR2 FYNNEI. The CDR3 has 15 residues. Trimming shortened V by 4 bases and J by 0 bases, and 7 bases separated the two germline ends. In DNA, the CDR3 is TGTGCCAGCAGTGTGGCGAGCTCTGGGGCCAACGTCCTGACTTTC. Its translation: CASSVASSGANVLTF.

CDR3 loop: CASSQLPVWGTDTQYF. CDR3 coding DNA: TGCGCCAGCAGTCAATTACCCGTTTGGGGCACAGATACGCAGTATTTT. The V gene is TRBV23-1, the J gene TRBJ2-3, with D hard to call. TRBV23-1 is labeled an ORF, and its function is uncertain. The CDR3 extends over 16 amino acids. The V and J ends lost 1 base and 1 base respectively, with 12 bases between them.

This rearrangement joins TRBV7-9 to TRBJ1-1, with a weak D call TRBD1 (5 bases). Deletions cut 5 bases from V and 3 bases from J, with 13 bases between. There are 14 residues in the CDR3. Germline values: CDR1 SEHNR, CDR2 FQNEAQ (reference sequence). The CDR3 region is CASSVLGGDTEAFF. The DNA of the CDR3 is TGTGCCAGCAGCGTATTGGGGGGGGACACTGAAGCTTTCTTT.

The count of this clone is one. The chain combines TRBV5-1 with TRBJ2-6; D call uncertain. Per the germline V gene, CDR1 is SGHRS and CDR2 is YFSETQ. The V end lost 6 bases, the J end lost 0 bases, and 7 bases lay between the germline ends. CDR3 length: 14 amino acids. The CDR3 DNA reads TGCGCCAGCAAAGAGACCTCTGGGGCCAACGTCCTGACTTTC. Translation: CASKETSGANVLTF.

This clone was observed once. CDR3 sequence reads: CASSYPGQVYEQYF. The DNA for the CDR3 is TGTGCCAGCAGTTACCCGGGACAGGTCTACGAGCAGTACTTC. V and J are TRBV6-6 and TRBJ2-7, with TRBD1 matching 8 bases. Germline CDR1 and CDR2: MNHNY and SVGAGI (reference sequence). The CDR3 loop spans 14 amino acids. Trimming cost V 2 bases and J 3 bases; bases outside gene matches: 3.

This chain connects TRBV29-1 to TRBJ2-5; maybe TRBD1 (5 bases). V was shortened by 5 bases and J by 0 bases, with 13 bases between the two germline ends. Germline V lookup: CDR1 SQVTM, CDR2 ANQGSEA. The CDR3 extends over 14 amino acids. CDR3 nucleotide sequence: TGCAGCGTTCTTCTGGACACTCACCAAGAGACCCAGTACTTC. Translation: CSVLLDTHQETQYF.

Here the CDR3 DNA reads TGTGCCAGTCGGACAGGGACCCTTAATGAAAAACTGTTTTTT. As protein: CASRTGTLNEKLFF. The rearrangement links TRBV7-2 to TRBJ1-4; 8 bases align to TRBD1. Losses at the gene ends were 9 bases for V and 4 bases for J; bases not matched to a gene: 7. The CDR3 is 14 amino acids. Germline CDR1 SGHTA, CDR2 FQGNSA.